Following are 20 T cell receptor beta chains from one sample sequenced in a study of blood T cell repertoires in COVID-19. TCRdb's table, derived via immunoSEQ multiplex PCR, lists solely in-frame clones and lacks some. The data hold approximately 24,000 clones, with roughly 89% observed a single time. Sequencing input: peripheral blood. The receptors were sampled from a human donor in a cohort sampled during active COVID-19.

The V gene is TRBV18, the J gene TRBJ2-1; 9 bases are shared with TRBD1. Germline V lookup: CDR1 KGHSH, CDR2 LQKENI. The CDR3 sequence is 14 residues long. After removal of 4 bases from V and 5 bases from J, the junction contained 3 bases not matched to a gene. DNA of the CDR3: TGTGCCAGCTCACGGGACAGGGAGCACAATGAGCAGTTCTTC. Amino acids: CASSRDREHNEQFF.

This chain connects TRBV12-5 to TRBJ2-7; 9 positions match TRBD1. The CDR3 extends over 18 amino acids. From germline, CDR1 is LGHNT and CDR2 FRNRAP. V trimming: 4 bases; J trimming: 3 bases; junction bases outside the gene matches: 16. The CDR3 nucleotides are TGTGCTAGTGGTTCGGTACATGGGACAGGGTTCTCGCGCTACGAGCAGTACTTC. Translated: CASGSVHGTGFSRYEQYF.

The chain couples TRBV5-5 to TRBJ2-1, with TRBD2 matching over 9 bases. Germline trimming cut 0 bases from V and 5 bases from J; bases unmatched to any gene: 6. There are 16 residues in the CDR3. Germline CDR1 reads SGHKS; CDR2 reads YYEKEE (reference sequence). The CDR3 loop reads CASSLGASGANNEQFF. CDR3 nucleotide sequence: TGTGCCAGCAGCTTGGGGGCTAGCGGGGCAAACAATGAGCAGTTCTTC.

The chain joins TRBV9 to TRBJ2-7, with TRBD2 matching over 7 bases. Germline CDR1 is SGDLS and CDR2 is YYNGEE. This CDR3 contains 15 residues. After removal of 2 bases from V and 0 bases from J, the junction contained 5 bases not matched to a gene. The CDR3 is CASSVNGRSSYEQYF. DNA of the CDR3: TGTGCCAGCAGCGTTAACGGGAGGTCCTCCTACGAGCAGTACTTC.

The rearrangement links TRBV5-1 to TRBJ2-2; 9 bases align to TRBD2. CDR1 and CDR2 from the germline V gene are SGHRS and YFSETQ. Germline trimming cut 4 bases from V and 3 bases from J; bases unmatched to any gene: 4. The CDR3 runs 15 residues. The CDR3 here is CASSPSGVDTGELFF. CDR3 DNA: TGCGCCAGCAGCCCTAGCGGGGTAGACACCGGGGAGCTGTTTTTT.

This clone appeared once. The V call is TRBV10-3, the J call TRBJ1-5, with 7 nucleotides matching TRBD1. V gave up 2 bases and J gave up 9 bases; unmatched junction bases: 4. The CDR3 is 13 amino acids. CDR1 and CDR2 (germline): ENHRY, SYGVKD. The CDR3 coding sequence is TGTGCCATCAGTGAGCAGGGGGTATCGCCCCAGCATTTT. It specifies CAISEQGVSPQHF.

The chain uses TRBV19 and TRBJ2-1; TRBD2 matches at 7 bases. The CDR3 sequence is 16 residues long. The V gene end was trimmed by 5 bases and the J gene end by 3 bases; junction bases not matched to a gene: 10. Germline loops: CDR1 LNHDA, CDR2 SQIVND (reference sequence). The CDR3 sequence is CASSPSPGGSYNEQFF. As DNA, the CDR3 is TGTGCCAGTAGTCCCTCCCCCGGGGGGAGCTACAATGAGCAGTTCTTC.

V gene TRBV18 combines with J gene TRBJ1-2, with TRBD1 as a possible D gene (5 bases). The CDR3 covers 15 residues. Germline V CDR1 and CDR2: KGHSH, LQKENI. Trimming took off 2 bases at V and 0 bases at J, with 10 bases between the two ends. This chain's CDR3 is CASSPGPRANYGYTF. CDR3 DNA sequence: TGTGCCAGCTCACCAGGGCCCAGGGCTAACTATGGCTACACCTTC.

V gene TRBV28 combines with J gene TRBJ2-4, with D maybe TRBD2 (5 bases). Germline CDR1 and CDR2: MDHEN and SYDVKM. The CDR3 runs to 14 residues. The ends were cut back, 6 bases at V and 2 bases at J, with 11 bases in the middle. CDR3 sequence: CASSPPGTKNIQYF. DNA for the CDR3: TGTGCCAGCAGCCCCCCCGGGACCAAAAACATTCAGTACTTC.

The chain recombines TRBV5-4 with TRBJ1-5; 11 positions agree with TRBD1. The CDR3 extends over 15 amino acids. Trimming removed 5 bases from V and 3 bases from J; junction bases left unmatched: 4. Per the germline V gene, CDR1 is SGHNT and CDR2 is YYREEE (reference sequence). The CDR3 sequence: CASSRDRGINQPQHF. The CDR3 nucleotides are TGTGCCAGCAGTAGGGACAGGGGGATCAATCAGCCCCAGCATTTT.

The chain employs TRBV19 and TRBJ2-3; 10 positions match TRBD1. Germline-derived CDR1 and CDR2 are LNHDA and SQIVND (reference sequence). V trimming: 9 bases; J trimming: 3 bases; junction bases outside the gene matches: 6. The CDR3 loop spans 14 amino acids. The CDR3 is CASTGTGVTDTQYF. In DNA, the CDR3 is TGTGCCAGCACAGGGACAGGGGTTACAGATACGCAGTATTTT.

The genes are TRBV5-4 and TRBJ2-2; weak D call: TRBD2 (6 bases). The CDR3 totals 19 residues. Germline lookup yields CDR1 SGHNT and CDR2 YYREEE (reference sequence). V was cut by 1 base and J by 1 base, with 20 bases left in between. CDR3 loop: CASSLSMAPGGKNTGELFF. The CDR3 bases are TGTGCCAGCAGCTTGTCCATGGCTCCTGGGGGGAAGAACACCGGGGAGCTGTTTTTT.

CDR3 region: CSARSTGNYGYTF. DNA of the CDR3: TGCAGCGCCAGAAGTACAGGGAACTATGGCTACACCTTC. V usage is TRBV29-1 and J usage is TRBJ1-2; a weak D match, TRBD1 (6 bases). V was cut by 7 bases and J by 2 bases, with 14 bases left in between. The CDR3 covers 13 residues. Per germline, CDR1 SQVTM and CDR2 ANQGSEA.

V usage is TRBV5-1 and J usage is TRBJ2-2; 7 bases match TRBD1. This CDR3 has 15 residues. Germline trimming cut 2 bases from V and 4 bases from J; bases unmatched to any gene: 5. CDR1 is SGHRS and CDR2 is YFSETQ in the germline V gene. DNA of the CDR3: TGCGCCAGCAGCTTTTCGGACAGGTCCACCGGGGAGCTGTTTTTT. It translates to CASSFSDRSTGELFF. The variable domain in full, completed from reference TRBV5-1 and TRBJ2-2, reads KAGVTQTPRYLIKTRGQQVTLSCSPISGHRSVSWYQQTPGQGLQFLFEYFSETQRNKGNFPGRFSGRQFSNSRSEMNVSTLELGDSALYLCASSFSDRSTGELFFGEGSRLTVL.

This sequence joins TRBV7-2 and TRBJ2-3; D is uncertain. The CDR3 runs 14 residues. Looked up from germline, CDR1 is SGHTA and CDR2 is FQGNSA. The V gene lost 5 bases and the J gene lost 4 bases, with 13 bases spanning the gap. In DNA, the CDR3 is TGTGCCAGCAGCCCCCGTTTGAGCGCAGATACGCAGTATTTT. It is translated as CASSPRLSADTQYF.

The genes are TRBV5-1 and TRBJ2-3, with 12 positions matching TRBD2. This CDR3 has 17 amino acids. With V trimmed by 3 bases and J by 3 bases, 8 bases remained unmatched. Germline V gene sequence: CDR1 SGHRS, CDR2 YFSETQ. CDR3 loop: CASSYLAGGPGTDTQYF. DNA for the CDR3: TGCGCCAGCAGCTACCTAGCGGGGGGGCCGGGGACAGATACGCAGTATTTT.

This chain joins TRBV7-9 and TRBJ2-1; 11 bases line up with TRBD2. Germline loops: CDR1 SEHNR, CDR2 FQNEAQ (reference sequence). The CDR3 has 17 residues. The V gene end was trimmed by 3 bases and the J gene end by 5 bases; junction bases not matched to a gene: 9. The CDR3: CASSLVLAGVKHNEQFF. CDR3 in DNA: TGTGCCAGCAGCTTGGTACTAGCGGGAGTAAAGCACAATGAGCAGTTCTTC.

The chain carries TRBV6-2 or TRBV6-3 and TRBJ2-4; D is unclear. Germline assignment: CDR1 MNHEY and CDR2 SVGEGT. This CDR3 comprises 16 residues. Trimming pared 0 bases from V and 0 bases from J, leaving 9 bases between. The CDR3 nucleotides read TGTGCCAGCAGTTACTCCGCCAGTCTAGCCAAAAACATTCAGTACTTC. Translation gives CASSYSASLAKNIQYF.

The chain carries TRBV4-3 and TRBJ2-7; D may be TRBD2 (6 bases). There are 16 residues in the CDR3. V lost 1 base to trimming and J lost 2 bases, with 15 bases between them. Per the germline V gene, CDR1 is LGHNA and CDR2 is YSLEER. DNA of the CDR3: TGCGCCAGCAGCCAAGGATACGGGACTTGGACCTACGAGCAGTACTTC. Translation gives CASSQGYGTWTYEQYF.

The rearrangement links TRBV14 to TRBJ2-3; a possible D gene is TRBD1 (5 bases). Trimming pared 5 bases from V and 2 bases from J, leaving 8 bases between. The CDR3 totals 13 residues. Germline V gene data show CDR1 as SGHDN and CDR2 as FVKESK. The chain's CDR3 is CASSWGLTDTQYF. In nucleotides, the CDR3 is TGTGCCAGCAGCTGGGGCCTCACAGATACGCAGTATTTT.